This TCR beta chain was sequenced in a study of T-cell memory formation after mild COVID-19. A 5'RACE reaction primed in the constant segment made cDNA libraries of TCR alpha and TCR beta, and these carried sample barcodes and UMIs. Each CDR3 protein gets one entry after TCRdb re-called the 5' RACE reads with MiXCR. The table includes approximately 560,000 distinct CDR3 sequences, roughly 17% detected once. Study results and limitations: Among CD4+ contracting clones, most were CM and EM, and CD8+ ones EMRA. From day 15 to 85, contracting clones were balanced between CD4 and CD8, whereas later expanders leaned toward CD4+.

This clonotype was observed a handful of times. Its target is unknown. Germline V gene lookup returns CDR1 SGDLS and CDR2 YYNGEE. CDR3 length: 15 amino acids. The V and J ends lost 2 bases and 7 bases, in that order; junction bases with no gene match: 9. This sequence was found in an adult woman who had mild COVID-19 (a few samples of this study predate the infection). Cell type and time point are not known. The J gene is TRBJ2-1, the V gene TRBV9; 7 nucleotides line up with TRBD1. Sequencing was carried out using PBMCs or a T cell subset sorted from them (not recorded which). Here the CDR3 DNA reads TGTGCCAGCAGCGTTACCGGGACAGTTGTGAATGAGCAGTTCTTC. Amino acid sequence: CASSVTGTVVNEQFF.